The 14 T cell receptor beta chains below come from one sample, sequenced in a study of cytomegalovirus exposure and HLA in healthy donors (dated by TCRdb to the late 2010s). The library was prepared using the immunoSEQ multiplex PCR assay. The multiplex PCR relied on a mix of 60 forward primers for TCR Vbeta segments and 13 reverse primers for TCR Jbeta segments. This is the immuneACCESS table as TCRdb keeps it, with only in-frame sequences that have V and J called. A part of the clones is gone; compared with another copy, unresolved V genes explain less than half, and the rest is unexplained. The sample table shows over 60,000 clones, and 75% are seen once. The top ten hold about an eighth of the sample. The sequenced sample consisted of PBMCs. The receptors originated from a man in his 70s in good health and CMV-seronegative.

This chain joins TRBV5-4 and TRBJ1-6; 7 nucleotides align to TRBD1. Germline V CDR1 and CDR2: SGHNT, YYREEE (reference sequence). CDR3 length equals 15 residues. J lost 7 bases, V lost 4 bases, and 8 bases had no gene match. CDR3 in amino acids: CASSIQGVLNSPLHF. For the CDR3, the DNA is TGTGCCAGCAGCATCCAGGGGGTCCTCAATTCACCCCTCCACTTT.

The chain joins TRBV6-6 to TRBJ2-7; D not certain. The germline V gene has CDR1 MNHNY and CDR2 SVGAGI (reference sequence). The CDR3 covers 14 residues. Deletions cut 6 bases from V and 4 bases from J, with 16 bases between. The CDR3 loop is CASRSRGGGYEQYF. In nucleotides, the CDR3 is TGTGCCAGCAGAAGTAGAGGCGGTGGGTACGAGCAGTACTTC.

The V call is TRBV7-9, the J call TRBJ2-1; TRBD1 aligns across 7 bases. In germline, CDR1 is SEHNR, CDR2 FQNEAQ (reference sequence). J was trimmed by 5 bases and V by 5 bases; bases with no gene match: 3. The CDR3 covers 13 residues. CDR3 protein: CASSRTGDNEQFF. The CDR3 nucleotides read TGTGCCAGCAGCCGTACAGGGGACAATGAGCAGTTCTTC.

This CDR3 is CASSQAGGTLGYTF. The CDR3, as DNA: TGCGCCAGCAGCCAAGCTGGGGGGACGCTTGGCTACACCTTC. This sequence joins TRBV4-3 and TRBJ1-2, with a possible D match to TRBD1 (5 bases). With 1 base removed from V and 7 bases from J, the gap between germline ends came to 13 bases. CDR3 size: 14 residues. The germline V gene encodes CDR1 LGHNA and CDR2 YSLEER.

This chain connects TRBV27 to TRBJ2-1, with 8 bases identical to TRBD1. The trim removed 6 bases at V and 0 bases at J, leaving 7 bases unmatched. This CDR3 region has 16 residues. Germline assignment: CDR1 MNHEY and CDR2 SMNVEV (reference sequence). CDR3 in amino acids: CASSQNRGSSYNEQFF. The CDR3 nucleotides are TGTGCCAGCAGCCAAAACAGGGGGAGCTCCTACAATGAGCAGTTCTTC.

The V and J genes are TRBV6-5 and TRBJ2-1, with 11 bases that match TRBD2. CDR3 size: 15 residues. V lost 6 bases, J lost 13 bases, and 14 bases stayed unmatched. CDR1 MNHEY and CDR2 SVGAGI come from the germline V gene. The CDR3 DNA sequence: TGTGCCAGCAGCCCGACCGGGACTAGCGGTAGGAGACAGTTCTTC. Protein product: CASSPTGTSGRRQFF.

The CDR3 DNA sequence: TGTGCCACCAGCCTGGACAGGGCGGGCTATGGCTACACCTTC. This gives the protein CATSLDRAGYGYTF. The chain couples TRBV15 to TRBJ1-2; 8 positions agree with TRBD1. Losses at the gene ends were 5 bases for V and 4 bases for J; bases not matched to a gene: 6. There are 14 residues in the CDR3. The germline gives CDR1 LNHNV, CDR2 YYDKDF (reference sequence).

The chain couples TRBV27 to TRBJ1-6; TRBD1 might be the D (5 bases). V lost 0 bases to trimming and J lost 10 bases, with 13 bases between them. The CDR3 length is 15 residues. CDR1 MNHEY and CDR2 SMNVEV come from the germline V gene (reference sequence). This chain's CDR3 is CASSLSSGLYSPLHF. The CDR3 nucleotides are TGTGCCAGCAGTTTATCGTCGGGACTGTACTCACCCCTCCACTTT.

This clone was found once. This rearrangement joins TRBV19 to TRBJ1-6; 7 bases fit TRBD1. The CDR3 sequence is 14 residues long. The J segment lost 9 bases and the V segment lost 7 bases, leaving 9 bases of the junction unmatched. Germline V CDR1 and CDR2: LNHDA, SQIVND (reference sequence). CDR3 bases: TGTGCCAGTAATCACAGGGGCGAGGGTTCACCCCTCCACTTT. Translating gives CASNHRGEGSPLHF.

This rearrangement joins TRBV19 to TRBJ1-2; TRBD1 agrees at 9 bases. With 3 bases clipped from V and 2 bases from J, the junction kept 7 bases outside the gene matches. The CDR3 consists of 16 residues. Germline CDR1 and CDR2: LNHDA and SQIVND (reference sequence). CDR3 DNA sequence: TGTGCCAGTAGTATTGTCCTGGGACAGGGAAACTATGGCTACACCTTC. It translates to CASSIVLGQGNYGYTF.

The J gene is TRBJ2-7, the V gene TRBV18; 8 bases line up with TRBD1. The CDR3 has 15 residues. Germline assignment: CDR1 KGHSH and CDR2 LQKENI. The ends lost 4 bases at V and 2 bases at J; junction bases unmatched: 7. The CDR3 nucleotides read TGTGCCAGCTCACTCCGGGACAGGTCTCCCTACGAGCAGTACTTC. Encoded protein: CASSLRDRSPYEQYF.

The chain uses TRBV7-2 and TRBJ2-5; possibly TRBD2 for D (6 bases). From germline, CDR1 is SGHTA and CDR2 FQGNSA. The CDR3 has 14 amino acids. V lost 8 bases and J 3 bases, leaving 16 bases between the germline ends. CDR3 coding DNA: TGTGCCAGCCTTCGGGTGCGGGGCGAAGAGACCCAGTACTTC. As protein: CASLRVRGEETQYF.

This chain links TRBV28 with TRBJ2-7; 8 bases match TRBD2. The V segment lost 7 bases and the J segment 2 bases; nucleotides outside the gene matches: 7. CDR3 length: 14 residues. The germline CDR1 and CDR2 sequences are MDHEN and SYDVKM. The CDR3 spells CASMSGGKPYEQYF. DNA for the CDR3: TGTGCCAGCATGTCGGGGGGGAAACCCTACGAGCAGTACTTC.

DNA of the CDR3: TGCAGCGTTGGGGAGGGGGTGGGCACTGAAGCTTTCTTT. It is translated as CSVGEGVGTEAFF. The chain is built from TRBV29-1 and TRBJ1-1; D may be TRBD1 (6 bases). The CDR3 runs 13 residues. Trimming took 4 bases from V and 4 from J, leaving 13 bases between them. CDR1 and CDR2 from the germline V gene are SQVTM and ANQGSEA.